This is a list of T cell receptor beta chains from one sample in a study of liver allograft versus peripheral blood T cells. TCRdb re-called the reads with MiXCR, one entry per CDR3 protein. This table holds about 4,000 distinct CDR3 sequences, roughly 14% found once. The source is a human patient who had a liver transplant. Some T cells here may be from the graft donor. Each CDR3 is given with its conserved first and last residue. Each record gives: J gene, clone size, V gene, D gene, CDR3 protein, CDR3 DNA. The D gene is left open where the match is weak. Clone size is not always given. Where it is, it says once, few, many or a class for expanded clones.

TRBJ1-4 | once | TRBV4-1 | - | CASSQDVGGTWFEKLFF | TGCGCCAGCAGCCAAGATGTGGGGGGTACGTGGTTTGAAAAACTGTTTTTT
TRBJ1-5 | medium-sized | TRBV27 | - | CASCYGQKNSNQPQHF | TGTGCCAGCTGCTACGGACAGAAAAATAGCAATCAGCCCCAGCATTTT
TRBJ1-2 | medium-sized | TRBV10-2 | - | CASSVGVQLHYGYTF | TGCGCCAGCAGTGTGGGAGTTCAACTCCACTATGGCTACACCTTC
TRBJ1-1 | medium-sized | TRBV6-1 | - | CASSESWGHWNTEAFF | TGTGCCAGCAGTGAATCCTGGGGACACTGGAACACTGAAGCTTTCTTT
TRBJ1-5 | medium-sized | TRBV19 | TRBD1 | CASSKTGGNQPQHF | TGTGCCAGTAGTAAGACAGGGGGTAATCAGCCCCAGCATTTT
TRBJ1-2 | - | TRBV25-1 | - | CASTGEAWRSYTF | TGTGCCAGCACCGGGGAGGCTTGGAGAAGCTACACCTTC
TRBJ1-2 | medium-sized | TRBV5-6 | - | CASSLGWAGTF | TGTGCCAGCAGCTTGGGTTGGGCTGGCACCTTC
TRBJ2-7 | medium-sized | TRBV28 | TRBD2 | CASSVLGLAGAYEQYF | TGTGCCAGCAGTGTTCTGGGACTAGCGGGAGCCTACGAGCAGTACTTC
TRBJ1-1 | medium-sized | TRBV19 | TRBD1 | CASSITGTGDTEAFF | TGTGCCAGTAGTATTACCGGGACAGGGGACACTGAAGCTTTCTTT
TRBJ1-5 | medium-sized | TRBV18 | TRBD1 | CASSPPPGEGQKRQPQHF | TGTGCCAGCTCACCACCGCCGGGGGAGGGACAGAAGAGACAGCCCCAGCATTTT
TRBJ1-5 | medium-sized | TRBV27 | - | CASSLIGDQPQHF | TGTGCCAGCAGTTTAATAGGGGATCAGCCCCAGCATTTT
TRBJ2-2 | medium-sized | TRBV6-6 | - | CASSQGGSGTGELFF | TGTGCCAGCAGCCAGGGGGGGTCGGGCACCGGGGAGCTGTTTTTT
TRBJ2-7 | medium-sized | TRBV20-1 | - | CSASGTSPYEQYF | TGCAGTGCCTCTGGGACTTCGCCCTACGAGCAGTACTTC
TRBJ1-5 | - | TRBV19 | TRBD1 | CASSITGTGVNQPQHF | TGTGCCAGTAGTATTACCGGGACAGGGGTAAATCAGCCCCAGCATTTT